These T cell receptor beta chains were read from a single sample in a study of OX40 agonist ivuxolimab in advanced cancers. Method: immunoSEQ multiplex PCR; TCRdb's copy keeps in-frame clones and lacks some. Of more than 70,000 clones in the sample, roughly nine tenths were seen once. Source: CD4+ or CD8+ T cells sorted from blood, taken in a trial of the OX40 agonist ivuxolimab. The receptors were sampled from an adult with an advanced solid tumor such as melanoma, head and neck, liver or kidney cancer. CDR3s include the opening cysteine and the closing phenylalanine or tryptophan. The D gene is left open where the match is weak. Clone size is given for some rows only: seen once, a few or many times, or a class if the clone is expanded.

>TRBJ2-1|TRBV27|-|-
TGTGCCAGCAAGCTCGGATCCTACTACAATGAGCAGTTCTTC
CASKLGSYYNEQFF
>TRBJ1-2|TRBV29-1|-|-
TGCAGCGTTGGTCGGGGAGATGGCTACACCTTC
CSVGRGDGYTF
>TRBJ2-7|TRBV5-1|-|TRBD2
TGCGCCAGCAGCTTGAAGGGAGGGGTAATGGAGCAGTACTTC
CASSLKGGVMEQYF
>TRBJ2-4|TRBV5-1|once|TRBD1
TGCGCCAGCAGCCCCGGGGACAGGGCTAGAAACATTCAGTACTTC
CASSPGDRARNIQYF
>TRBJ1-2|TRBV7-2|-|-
TGTGCCAGCAGCAAAGGGACACTCTCAGGGCTCAACTATGGCTACACCTTC
CASSKGTLSGLNYGYTF
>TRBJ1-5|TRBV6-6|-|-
TGTGCCAGCAGTTACGCACAGACTAATCAGCCCCAGCATTTT
CASSYAQTNQPQHF
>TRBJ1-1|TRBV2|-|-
TGTGCCAGCAGTGAGACAGGATACACTGAAGCTTTCTTT
CASSETGYTEAFF
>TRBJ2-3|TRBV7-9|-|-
TGTGCCAGCAGCTCTAGCGCTACGCAGTATTTT
CASSSSATQYF
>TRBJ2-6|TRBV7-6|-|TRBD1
TGTGCCAGCAGCTTACGACAGGGGGGGTCTGGGGCCAACGTCCTGACTTTC
CASSLRQGGSGANVLTF
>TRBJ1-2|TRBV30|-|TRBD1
TGTGCCTGGAGCCCGGGACAGGGTCTTGGCTACACCTTC
CAWSPGQGLGYTF
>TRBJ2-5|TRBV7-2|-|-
TGTGCCAGCAGCTCTTCTCAAGAGACCCAGTACTTC
CASSSSQETQYF
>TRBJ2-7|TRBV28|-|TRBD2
TGTGCCAGCAGTTCGCTTGGGACTAGCGGGAAGGAGCAGTACTTC
CASSSLGTSGKEQYF
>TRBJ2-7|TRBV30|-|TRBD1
TGTGCCTGGAGCCGGGGGACAGGGGTCTCCGGAACTCCCTACGAGCAGTACTTC
CAWSRGTGVSGTPYEQYF
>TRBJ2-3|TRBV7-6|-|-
TGTGCCAGCAGCTTAGCAGGGGGTGAAGGAGATACGCAGTATTTT
CASSLAGGEGDTQYF
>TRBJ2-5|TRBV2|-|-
TGTGCCAGCAGTCCGGGGGAAGAGACCCAGTACTTC
CASSPGEETQYF
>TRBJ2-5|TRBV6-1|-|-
TGTGCCAGCACCCACGGGCTGCAGGGGACCCAGTACTTC
CASTHGLQGTQYF
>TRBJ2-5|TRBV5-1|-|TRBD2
TGCGCCAGCAGCTTGGAAATGGCTAGCGGGGAGACCCAGTACTTC
CASSLEMASGETQYF
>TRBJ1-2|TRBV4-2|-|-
TGTGCCAGCAGCCAAGAGCCCGGGCAGGGAGGATATGGCTACACCTTC
CASSQEPGQGGYGYTF
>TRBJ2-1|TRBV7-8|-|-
TGTGCCAGCAGCTTCGAAGGGACCACCACCTACAATGAGCAGTTCTTC
CASSFEGTTTYNEQFF
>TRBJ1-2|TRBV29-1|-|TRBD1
TGCAGCGAGTGGACAGGGCCCAGTGGCTACACCTTC
CSEWTGPSGYTF
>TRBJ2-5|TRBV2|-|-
TGTGCCACCGCGGTTGGGAGGGAGACCCAGTACTTC
CATAVGRETQYF
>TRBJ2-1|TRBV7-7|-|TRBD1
TGTGCTAGCAGCTCTACCGGGACAGGGGGCGATGAGCAGTTCTTC
CASSSTGTGGDEQFF
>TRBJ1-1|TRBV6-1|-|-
TGTGCCAGCAGTAGATTACGGGACACTGAAGCTTTCTTT
CASSRLRDTEAFF
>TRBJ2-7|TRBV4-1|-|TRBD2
TGCGCCAGCAGCTTCGGTAGCGGGAGCTCCTACGAGCAGTACTTC
CASSFGSGSSYEQYF
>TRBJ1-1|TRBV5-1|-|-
TGCGCCAGCAGCTTGGTTGGGGAGAAGGGTGAAGCTTTCTTT
CASSLVGEKGEAFF
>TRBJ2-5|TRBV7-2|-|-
TGTGCCAGCAGCTTGGGACGGTGGGAGACCCAGTACTTC
CASSLGRWETQYF
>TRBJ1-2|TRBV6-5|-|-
TGTGCCAGCAGTTACCAGGCCGCCGAGAGAATCTATGGCTACACCTTC
CASSYQAAERIYGYTF
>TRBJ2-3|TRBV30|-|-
TGTGCCTGGAGCTCTTTCGGCAGGGTTGGGGGAACAGATACGCAGTATTTT
CAWSSFGRVGGTDTQYF
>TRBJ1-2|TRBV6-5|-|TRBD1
TGTGCCAGCAGTTACTCTTCGGGACAGGGCTTAGGTGGCTACACCTTC
CASSYSSGQGLGGYTF
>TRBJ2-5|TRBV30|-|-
TGTGCCTGGAAGCACAAGTACCAAGAGACCCAGTACTTC
CAWKHKYQETQYF
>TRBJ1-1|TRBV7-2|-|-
TGTGCCAGCAGCTTAGCGGCGGAAACGAACACTGAAGCTTTCTTT
CASSLAAETNTEAFF
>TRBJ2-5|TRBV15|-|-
TGTGCCACCAGGAATGGTTACTGGCAAGAGACCCAGTACTTC
CATRNGYWQETQYF
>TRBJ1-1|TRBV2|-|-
TGTGCCAGCAGTGAAAGACGGATGAACACTGAAGCTTTCTTT
CASSERRMNTEAFF
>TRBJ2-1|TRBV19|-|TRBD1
TGTGCCAGTAGAAGGACAGGGGCCCATGAGCAGTTCTTC
CASRRTGAHEQFF
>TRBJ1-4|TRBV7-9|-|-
TGTGCCAGCAGCATAGGGGCATCATCGGAGGATGAAAAACTGTTTTTT
CASSIGASSEDEKLFF
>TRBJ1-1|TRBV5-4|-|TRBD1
TGTGCCAGCAGCCTAAACGCAGGGGGGGACAGGGTACCTGAAGCTTTCTTT
CASSLNAGGDRVPEAFF
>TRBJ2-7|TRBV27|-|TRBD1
TGTGCCAGCAGTCTACAGGGGGTTAGCTCCTACGAGCAGTACTTC
CASSLQGVSSYEQYF
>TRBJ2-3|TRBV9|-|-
TGTGCCAGCAGCGTAGAGGGTCACACAGATACGCAGTATTTT
CASSVEGHTDTQYF
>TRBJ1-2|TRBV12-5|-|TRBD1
TGTGCTAGTGGCGAGGACAGGGAAATCTATGGCTACACCTTC
CASGEDREIYGYTF
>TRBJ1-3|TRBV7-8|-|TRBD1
TGTGCCAGCAGCTCCTCCGGGACAGCTGGAAACACCATATATTTT
CASSSSGTAGNTIYF
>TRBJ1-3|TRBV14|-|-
TGTGCCAGCAGCAAATGGCAGGACAACTCTGGAAACACCATATATTTT
CASSKWQDNSGNTIYF
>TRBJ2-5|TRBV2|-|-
TGTGCCAGCAGTGTCGGGTCCTCAGCGGAGACCCAGTACTTC
CASSVGSSAETQYF